This T cell receptor beta chain was obtained from a study of blood T cell repertoires in COVID-19 (TCRdb year 2020). Turning to the overall study: Samples from collaborators originated in the United States, Italy and Spain and spanned both the acute and convalescent phases of COVID-19. The repertoires were made available in a free public database intended to serve as a resource for research on the immune response to SARS-CoV-2. Deeply sampled blood TCRbeta repertoires from subjects exposed to, actively infected with, or recovered from COVID-19 were included in the dataset. Where HLA class I and class II types were available, the types were taken from metadata supplied by the sample provider, not from assay-based typing. A de-identified subject ID, COVID-19 status, age in years and sex were almost always included in the sample metadata. The prospective study material was composed of cDNA or gDNA derived from T cells, B-cell-depleted T cells, or PBMCs. The samples were drawn from the first 160 participants of the ongoing ImmuneRACE study and from over 950 subjects provided by 6 global collaborators.

The CDR3 covers 15 residues, taking in both the cysteine and the phenylalanine. Of the read, only the CDR3 DNA is kept; its 45 bases are in frame from base 1. CDR1 and CDR2, per the germline V gene (reference sequence), are MNHEY and SMNVEV. V gives up 5 bases and J gives up 2 bases, and the segment between their germline ends measures 14 bases. About this clone: This clone's antigen is unknown. No much larger clone exists at a distance of one base, and base qualities are not known.

The collaborating institutions used their own protocols to collect whole blood in K2EDTA tubes. For TCRbeta analysis, collaborator samples were shipped as frozen whole blood, as isolated PBMCs, or as DNA extracted from either sample type. Overall results and qualifications from the work: The amount of clinical and demographic metadata varied by source and participant and was provided uncurated.

TCRbeta CDR3 regions were amplified from genomic DNA using the immunoSEQ Assay, a bias-controlled multiplex PCR. Regarding the original processing steps: The number of nucleated cells in each sample was estimated from the amplification of reference gene primers within the assay. To quantify the absolute abundance of each unique TCRbeta CDR3 rearrangement, sequence reads were collapsed and filtered. For each sample, productive Simpson clonality was calculated by taking the square root of Simpson's diversity index across productive rearrangements. The immuneACCESS repertoire file appears here via TCRdb, limited to in-frame rearrangements. These files lack a portion of the clones; in checked studies, under half of the deficit traces to unresolved V genes, and the cause of the others is not known. Clone size and V and J calls were adopted from that table, with D and trimming inferred from the DNA. This sample comprises roughly 250,000 clones, around four fifths of them detected only once. The top ten clones comprise roughly 8.8% of the sample.

This clonotype was obtained from a middle-aged man with active or convalescent COVID-19. The sequenced sample was peripheral blood. This receptor chain uses TRBV27 and TRBJ2-3, and perhaps TRBD1 as D gene, on 5 matching bases. For the CDR3, the sequence is CASSETAWPTDTQYF. The bases read TGTGCCAGCAGTGAGACAGCTTGGCCCACAGATACGCAGTATTTT.